One sample yielded the 10 T cell receptor beta chains listed below, sequenced in a study of T-cell memory formation after mild COVID-19. Via MiXCR, TCRdb re-called the 5' RACE reads, giving one row per CDR3 protein. The data contain 210,000 or so distinct CDR3 sequences, approximately 10% of them singletons. Sample: PBMCs or a T cell subset sorted from them (not recorded which). Source of these receptors: a man younger than 35 who had mild COVID-19 (a few samples of this study predate the infection). Cell type and time point are not known.

This clonotype was seen a few times. The V and J genes are TRBV11-2 and TRBJ1-3; D remains unclear. The CDR3 covers 14 residues. Germline CDR1 and CDR2: SGHAT and FQNNGV. V was trimmed by 5 bases and J by 3 bases, leaving 11 bases between them. This CDR3 reads CASSTRIGGNTIYF. Written as DNA, the CDR3 is TGTGCCAGCAGCACACGGATCGGTGGAAACACCATATATTTT.

The chain recombines TRBV5-5 with TRBJ2-3; either TRBD1 or TRBD2 may supply D (5 bases each). Trimming cost V 5 bases and J 3 bases, with 13 bases left between them. This CDR3 is 14 amino acids long. CDR1 is SGHKS and CDR2 is YYEKEE in the germline V gene (reference sequence). CDR3 sequence (DNA): TGTGCCAGCAGATTCCGCGAGGGGACAGATACGCAGTATTTT. Amino acids: CASRFREGTDTQYF. Looking up the rest from reference TRBV5-5 and TRBJ2-3 gives the full variable domain: DAGVTQSPTHLIKTRGQQVTLRCSPISGHKSVSWYQQVLGQGPQFIFQYYEKEERGRGNFPDRFSARQFPNYSSELNVNALLLGDSALYLCASRFREGTDTQYFGPGTRLTVL.

The rearrangement links TRBV6-5 to TRBJ1-2; TRBD1 is a possible D gene (5 bases). The CDR3 extends over 14 amino acids. Germline V gives CDR1 MNHEY, CDR2 SVGAGI. V gave up 4 bases and J gave up 6 bases, with 15 bases separating them. Here the CDR3 DNA reads TGTGCCAGCAGTTGGGACGGTGAGGATAATGGCTACACCTTC. Translating it yields CASSWDGEDNGYTF.

V and J are TRBV11-2 and TRBJ1-6; 7 positions agree with TRBD1. Germline trimming cut 1 base from V and 7 bases from J; bases unmatched to any gene: 7. The germline CDR1 and CDR2 sequences are SGHAT and FQNNGV. The CDR3 totals 16 residues. Written as DNA, the CDR3 is TGTGCCAGCAGCTTAGTCTTGGGACAGCCGAATTCACCCCTCCACTTT. It specifies CASSLVLGQPNSPLHF. Together with reference TRBV11-2 and TRBJ1-6, the CDR3 gives the full variable domain: EAGVAQSPRYKIIEKRQSVAFWCNPISGHATLYWYQQILGQGPKLLIQFQNNGVVDDSQLPKDRFSAERLKGVDSTLKIQPAKLEDSAVYLCASSLVLGQPNSPLHFGNGTRLTVT.

This clonotype was observed at least ten times. The CDR3 DNA reads as TGCGCCAGCAGCTTGTCATCCGGTCCGCAGTTCTTC. It codes for CASSLSSGPQFF. The chain uses TRBV5-1 and TRBJ2-1; D not resolved. The CDR3 has 12 amino acids. V gave up 1 base and J gave up 12 bases, with 11 bases separating them. The germline V gene has CDR1 SGHRS and CDR2 YFSETQ. The full variable domain, completed using reference TRBV5-1 and TRBJ2-1, is KAGVTQTPRYLIKTRGQQVTLSCSPISGHRSVSWYQQTPGQGLQFLFEYFSETQRNKGNFPGRFSGRQFSNSRSEMNVSTLELGDSALYLCASSLSSGPQFFGPGTRLTVL.

There are a few counts of this clonotype. The CDR3 sequence is CASSQLRDRGFNSPLHF. The CDR3 bases are TGTGCCAGCAGCCAATTAAGGGACAGGGGGTTTAATTCACCCCTCCACTTT. The rearrangement links TRBV14 to TRBJ1-6; 11 bases fit TRBD1. Germline V lookup: CDR1 SGHDN, CDR2 FVKESK. Trimming cost V 2 bases and J 6 bases; bases outside gene matches: 6. There are 17 residues in the CDR3.

V usage is TRBV5-4 and J usage is TRBJ1-2; D gene unclear. CDR1 and CDR2 from the germline V gene are SGHNT and YYREEE (reference sequence). Trimming pared 0 bases from V and 3 bases from J, leaving 9 bases between. This CDR3 has 14 amino acids. The CDR3 nucleotides read TGTGCCAGCAGCTTGGCCGGCGGCCACTATGGCTACACCTTC. Residues: CASSLAGGHYGYTF.

This clonotype was counted only a few times. The chain has TRBV20-1 and TRBJ2-5; 8 nucleotides line up with TRBD2. V shed 3 bases, J shed 3 bases, and the junction held 9 bases outside the gene matches. CDR1 is DFQATT and CDR2 is SNEGSKA in the germline V gene (reference sequence). This CDR3 contains 15 residues. The CDR3, as DNA: TGCAGTGCTAGTCCCCGCGTAGCGGGGAAAGAGACCCAGTACTTC. It translates to CSASPRVAGKETQYF.

The chain has TRBV6-5 and TRBJ2-5; possible D gene TRBD1, 6 bases. The CDR3 extends over 15 amino acids. Germline CDR1 reads MNHEY; CDR2 reads SVGAGI. The V end was cut by 2 bases, the J end by 4 bases, with 14 bases between. DNA of the CDR3: TGTGCCAGCAGTTACGATCCGGGACATCTAGAGACCCAGTACTTC. Translating it yields CASSYDPGHLETQYF.

The chain links TRBV7-2 to TRBJ1-1, with D perhaps matching TRBD1 (6 bases). CDR3 size: 11 residues. Per germline, CDR1 SGHTA and CDR2 FQGNSA. Trimming cost V 5 bases and J 11 bases, with 12 bases left between them. The CDR3 sequence: CASSTTGMAFF. The CDR3 bases are TGTGCCAGCAGCACTACAGGGATGGCTTTCTTT.